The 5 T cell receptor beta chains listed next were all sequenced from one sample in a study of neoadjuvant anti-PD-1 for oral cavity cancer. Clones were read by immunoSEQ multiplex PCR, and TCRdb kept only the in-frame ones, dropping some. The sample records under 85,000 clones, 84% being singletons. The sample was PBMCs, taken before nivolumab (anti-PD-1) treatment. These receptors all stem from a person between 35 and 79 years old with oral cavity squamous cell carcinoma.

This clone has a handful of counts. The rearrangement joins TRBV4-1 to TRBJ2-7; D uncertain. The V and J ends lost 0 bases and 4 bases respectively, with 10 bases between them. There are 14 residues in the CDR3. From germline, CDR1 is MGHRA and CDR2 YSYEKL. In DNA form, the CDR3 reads TGCGCCAGCAGCCAAGAAGAGAGGTGGTACGAGCAGTACTTC. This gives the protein CASSQEERWYEQYF.

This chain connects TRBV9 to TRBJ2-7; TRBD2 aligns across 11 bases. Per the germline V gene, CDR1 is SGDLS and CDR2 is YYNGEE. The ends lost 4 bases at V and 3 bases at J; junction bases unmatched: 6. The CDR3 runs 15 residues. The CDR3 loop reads CASSPRLAGNYEQYF. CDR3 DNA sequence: TGTGCCAGCAGCCCCCGACTAGCGGGGAACTACGAGCAGTACTTC.

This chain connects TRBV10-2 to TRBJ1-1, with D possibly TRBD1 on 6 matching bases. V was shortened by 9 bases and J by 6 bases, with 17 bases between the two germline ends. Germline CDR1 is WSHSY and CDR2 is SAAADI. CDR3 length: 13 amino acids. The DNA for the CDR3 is TGCGCCAGTAAGGAGGGGGGCCACGCTGAAGCTTTCTTT. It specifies CASKEGGHAEAFF.

In DNA form, the CDR3 reads TGTGCCAGCAGCTTTGAGAGACAGAATGAAAAACTGTTTTTT. Translating it yields CASSFERQNEKLFF. The chain combines TRBV7-8 with TRBJ1-4; maybe TRBD1 (5 bases). CDR3 length: 14 amino acids. The ends were cut back, 3 bases at V and 5 bases at J, with 10 bases in the middle. CDR1 is SGHVS, CDR2 FQNEAQ, per germline.

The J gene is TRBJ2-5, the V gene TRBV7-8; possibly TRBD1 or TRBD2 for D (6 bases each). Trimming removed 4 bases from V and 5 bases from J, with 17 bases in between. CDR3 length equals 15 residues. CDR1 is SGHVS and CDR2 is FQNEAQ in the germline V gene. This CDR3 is CASSSGTLGGETQYF. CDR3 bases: TGTGCCAGCAGCTCCGGGACACTCGGGGGCGAGACCCAGTACTTC.